This T cell receptor (beta chain) was identified during a study of molecular identifiers for immune sequencing clone quantification. MiXCR, applied by TCRdb to the PCR reads, yields one record per CDR3 protein. This table has about 640,000 distinct CDR3 sequences, 15% to 20% appearing once. Study observations and caveats: In CMV-specific effectors, clones above 20 copies held over 98% of molecules; naive, under 1%.

V lost 2 bases and J 2 bases, leaving 9 bases between the germline ends. The CDR3 has 14 residues. Germline values: CDR1 SGDLS, CDR2 YYNGEE. This clonotype was counted many times. Its target is unknown. The specimen was naive CD8+ T cells from blood, with Jurkat cell RNA spiked in. Subset indicated: FACS-sorted CD8+CD4-CCR7+CD45RA+ naive T cells. The sequence was collected from a human donor in good health. Some libraries in this study had Jurkat cell RNA spiked in. The chain employs TRBV9 and TRBJ2-3; D not resolved. CDR3 DNA sequence: TGTGCCAGCAGCGTGGGCGGCCTCACAGATACGCAGTATTTT. As protein: CASSVGGLTDTQYF.